This T cell receptor (beta chain) was recorded in a study of shared clonotypes between healthy human individuals. Trimming at V came to 5 bases and at J to 3 bases, leaving 6 bases not matched to a gene. Germline CDR1 reads SGHRS; CDR2 reads YFSETQ. The CDR3 runs 15 residues. Input per replicate PCR of unsorted PBMC was about 300 ng DNA, corresponding to 25,000 to 30,000 T cell genomes. Original processing methods: Filtering was not the same, since immunoSEQ gave junction-only sequences without quality scores. Profiling relied on immunoSEQ multiplex PCR, and the TCRdb table lists in-frame clones only, not all of them. V, J and clone size reflect that table, while D and trimming were determined from the DNA. The table records about 490,000 clones, over 60% of them present only once. Of note for this clone: The same CDR3 can be traced to other DNA sequences in this sample.

The clonotype was recovered from a woman aged 40 to 50 in good health. Some clones in this sample may be carry-over from other donors' samples. Material: PBMCs. V usage is TRBV5-1 and J usage is TRBJ2-3; 10 nucleotides align to TRBD2. This CDR3 reads CASSLAGAPTDTQYF. CDR3 coding DNA: TGCGCCAGCAGTCTAGCGGGAGCCCCAACAGATACGCAGTATTTT.